This T cell receptor beta chain originates from a study of blood T cell repertoires in COVID-19. Across the study: Acute and convalescent COVID-19 specimens originated in the United States, Italy and Spain. PBMCs, B-cell-depleted T cells, or T cells provided the cDNA or gDNA that made up the material.

Sequencing was performed with immunoSEQ multiplex PCR; in TCRdb, only in-frame clones are kept and a portion is missing. This sample yields about 100,000 clones, of which approximately 90% are seen a single time; more than 1.5% belongs to the top ten. V dropped 1 base and J dropped 1; count of bases not matched to a gene: 6. Looked up from germline, CDR1 is SGHAT and CDR2 is FQDESV (reference sequence). The length of the CDR3 is 16 residues. The TCR sequence derives from a human donor with active COVID-19. The donor label of this sample is uncertain. V usage is TRBV11-1 and J usage is TRBJ2-7, with 8 bases fitting TRBD1. The specimen was peripheral blood. The CDR3 sequence: CASSLERDRSSYEQYF. The DNA for the CDR3 is TGTGCCAGCAGCTTAGAAAGGGACAGGTCTTCCTACGAGCAGTACTTC. The full variable domain, with the rest looked up from reference TRBV11-1 and TRBJ2-7, is EAEVAQSPRYKITEKSQAVAFWCDPISGHATLYWYRQILGQGPELLVQFQDESVVDDSQLPKDRFSAERLKGVDSTLKIQPAELGDSAMYLCASSLERDRSSYEQYFGPGTRLTVT.